The source of this TCR beta chain is a study of B cell selection in AIRE deficiency. The trim removed 2 bases at V and 4 bases at J, leaving 11 bases unmatched. The germline gives CDR1 MNHNY, CDR2 SVGAGI (reference sequence). This CDR3 contains 16 residues. The repertoire was sequenced with immunoSEQ multiplex PCR; TCRdb's copy has only in-frame clones and lacks some. The sample records approximately 25,000 clones, nearly 97% being singletons. The sorted conventional CD4 T cells were gated as CD4+CD127+. The clonotype was recovered from a human donor in good health. Sequencing was done on a sample of CD4+CD127+ conventional T cells sorted from PBMCs. This chain uses TRBV6-6 with TRBJ2-7; the match to TRBD2 covers 7 bases. CDR3 loop: CASSYNQGGSGYEQYF. DNA of the CDR3: TGTGCCAGCAGTTACAACCAGGGCGGGAGTGGATACGAGCAGTACTTC.